Below, 25 T cell receptor beta chains from the same sample are listed, as sequenced in a study of blood T cells in healthy people across ages. With a J-beta primer mix and a sample-barcoded 5' primer, a second PCR ran about 7 to 11 cycles. TCRdb redid the calling of the 5' RACE reads with MiXCR, one entry per CDR3 protein. Of around 2 million distinct CDR3 sequences listed, roughly 43% were seen once; the top ten hold 23%. The sequenced sample was blood. The receptor set was obtained from a human donor in good health.

In this sample, this clonotype turned up a few times. The gene calls are TRBV6-2 or TRBV6-3 and TRBJ1-1; D is ambiguous. Germline V gene sequence: CDR1 MNHEY, CDR2 SVGEGT. V lost 6 bases and J lost 4, with 15 bases in between. CDR3 size: 14 residues. CDR3 region: CASSRTLVSTEAFF. As DNA, the CDR3 is TGTGCCAGCAGCCGCACTCTAGTCAGCACTGAAGCTTTCTTT.

A single count supports this clonotype. Germline and junction disagree at one end, which may indicate a read error. The chain couples TRBV6-2 or TRBV6-3 to TRBJ2-5; TRBD2 matches at 9 bases. Germline CDR1 reads MNHEY; CDR2 reads SVGEGT. CDR3 size: 14 residues. In nucleotides, the CDR3 is TGTGTCAGCAGTTACAGACTAGCGGTGGAGACCCAGTACTTC. It translates to CVSSYRLAVETQYF.

The chain is built from TRBV5-4 and TRBJ2-1; 9 nucleotides align to TRBD2. CDR3 length: 16 amino acids. Germline V lookup: CDR1 SGHNT, CDR2 YYREEE (reference sequence). Trimming took 3 bases from V and 10 from J; bases not matched to a gene: 14. The CDR3 nucleotides read TGTGCCAGCAGCTCAGGGGGGCTAGCGGGGCGGGAGGAGCAGTTCTTC. The encoded protein is CASSSGGLAGREEQFF. The full variable domain, in which reference TRBV5-4 and TRBJ2-1 provide the parts outside the CDR3, is ETGVTQSPTHLIKTRGQQVTLRCSSQSGHNTVSWYQQALGQGPQFIFQYYREEENGRGNFPPRFSGLQFPNYSSELNVNALELDDSALYLCASSSGGLAGREEQFFGPGTRLTVL.

This clonotype was counted many times. The gene calls are TRBV27 and TRBJ1-5; D is possibly TRBD1 (5 bases). The CDR3 sequence is 13 residues long. Per germline, CDR1 MNHEY and CDR2 SMNVEV (reference sequence). Deletions cut 6 bases from V and 5 bases from J, with 11 bases between. The CDR3 loop is CASSPQGHQPQHF. In DNA form, the CDR3 reads TGTGCCAGCAGCCCCCAGGGCCATCAGCCCCAGCATTTT.

This clonotype was seen a handful of times. The gene calls are TRBV5-6 and TRBJ2-3; TRBD1 is a possible D gene (6 bases). CDR1 SGHDT and CDR2 YYEEEE come from the germline V gene. CDR3 length equals 22 residues. V was pared by 7 bases and J by 4 bases, with 40 bases between. The CDR3 sequence: CASGSFVGVFTYGGLSSDTQYF. The CDR3 DNA reads TGTGCCAGCGGCTCCTTCGTCGGGGTTTTCACGTATGGGGGCCTATCGTCAGATACGCAGTATTTT.

This sequence joins TRBV6-5 and TRBJ1-6; D remains ambiguous. V lost 3 bases and J 11 bases, leaving 11 bases between the germline ends. The CDR3 runs to 13 residues. The germline V gene encodes CDR1 MNHEY and CDR2 SVGAGI. CDR3 coding DNA: TGTGCCAGCAGTTATGTGATTGGAGCACCCCTCCACTTT. It translates to CASSYVIGAPLHF.

Turning to this clonotype: Being one base from a much bigger clone, this may be a read error. Here the CDR3 DNA reads TGTGCCTGCAGCTTAGCGGGACTTTCTAACTATGGCTACACCTTC. Amino acid sequence: CACSLAGLSNYGYTF. The chain joins TRBV7-9 to TRBJ1-2; D may be TRBD1 (5 bases). Germline V gene data show CDR1 as SEHNR and CDR2 as FQNEAQ (reference sequence). CDR3 size: 15 residues.

This clonotype has a handful of counts. This chain uses TRBV27 with TRBJ1-5; D is perhaps TRBD1 (5 bases). The CDR3 sequence is 13 residues long. Germline loops: CDR1 MNHEY, CDR2 SMNVEV (reference sequence). The V gene lost 3 bases and the J gene lost 5 bases, with 8 bases spanning the gap. The CDR3 spells CASSFGGYQPQHF. CDR3 nucleotide sequence: TGTGCCAGCAGTTTCGGGGGGTATCAGCCCCAGCATTTT.

The chain recombines TRBV29-1 with TRBJ2-7; TRBD2 matches at 9 bases. Germline assignment: CDR1 SQVTM and CDR2 ANQGSEA. The CDR3 length is 17 residues. After removal of 4 bases from V and 0 bases from J, the junction contained 13 bases not matched to a gene. The CDR3 sequence is CSVVEKSSGIFSYEQYF. CDR3 DNA sequence: TGCAGCGTTGTGGAAAAGTCTAGCGGGATATTCTCCTACGAGCAGTACTTC.

The chain employs TRBV4-1 and TRBJ1-2; D remains ambiguous. Germline assignment: CDR1 MGHRA and CDR2 YSYEKL. There are 14 residues in the CDR3. Trimming shortened V by 1 base and J by 7 bases, and 13 bases separated the two germline ends. This CDR3 is CASSQVAGPIGYTF. The CDR3 coding sequence is TGCGCCAGCAGCCAAGTGGCAGGACCCATTGGCTACACCTTC.

V and J are TRBV2 and TRBJ1-1; 7 bases line up with TRBD1. The CDR3 is 15 residues long. Trimming took 5 bases from V and 3 from J; bases not matched to a gene: 9. From germline, CDR1 is SNHLY and CDR2 FYNNEI. CDR3 sequence reads: CASSIYRGSDTEAFF. The CDR3 DNA reads TGTGCCAGCAGTATCTACAGGGGATCGGACACTGAAGCTTTCTTT.

This rearrangement joins TRBV4-2 to TRBJ2-3; D ambiguous. CDR1 LGHNA and CDR2 YNFKEQ come from the germline V gene. The CDR3 runs to 15 residues. V dropped 0 bases and J dropped 6 bases, with 13 bases sitting between them. CDR3 DNA: TGTGCCAGCAGCCAAGATTTGGGGTTTGGGGATACGCAGTATTTT. This sequence encodes CASSQDLGFGDTQYF.

This clonotype turned up a few times. The rearrangement joins TRBV10-3 to TRBJ1-1, with D unclear. The CDR3 is made up of 12 amino acids. The ends were cut back, 5 bases at V and 0 bases at J, with 4 bases in the middle. Germline-derived CDR1 and CDR2 are ENHRY and SYGVKD. This CDR3 is CAISPVNTEAFF. The CDR3 DNA reads as TGTGCCATCAGTCCTGTGAACACTGAAGCTTTCTTT.

V usage is TRBV9 and J usage is TRBJ2-1, with TRBD2 identical over 8 bases. The CDR3 consists of 14 residues. Unmatched junction bases numbered 9, after V lost 3 bases and J lost 10 bases. CDR1 is SGDLS, CDR2 YYNGEE, per germline. The CDR3 DNA follows: TGTGCCAGCAGCGCGGGACTAGTTAAAAAGGAGCAGTTCTTC. Amino acids: CASSAGLVKKEQFF.

For this clonotype: The junction departs from the called germline gene at one end, perhaps through a read error. The J gene is TRBJ2-1, the V gene TRBV5-1, with D unresolved. This CDR3 region has 15 residues. CDR1 is SGHRS and CDR2 is YFSETQ in the germline V gene. This chain's CDR3 is CASSSHTTSFNEQFF. Here the CDR3 DNA reads TGCGCCAGCAGCTCCCACACGACTTCCTTCAATGAGCAGTTCTTC. Full variable domain (remainder filled in from reference TRBV5-1 and TRBJ2-1): KAGVTQTPRYLIKTRGQQVTLSCSPISGHRSVSWYQQTPGQGLQFLFEYFSETQRNKGNFPGRFSGRQFSNSRSEMNVSTLELGDSALYLCASSSHTTSFNEQFFGPGTRLTVL.

This clonotype occurred a few times. This chain connects TRBV11-3 to TRBJ2-7, with D unresolved. Trimming pared 3 bases from V and 3 bases from J, leaving 12 bases between. CDR3 length equals 14 residues. The germline V gene has CDR1 SGHNT and CDR2 YENEEA. The CDR3 nucleotides are TGTGCCAGCAGCTTCGTCAAAGAATACTACGAGCAGTACTTC. Protein: CASSFVKEYYEQYF.

The V and J genes are TRBV29-1 and TRBJ1-2, with a tentative D call TRBD1 (6 bases). V was trimmed by 7 bases and J by 7 bases, leaving 16 bases between them. The CDR3 sequence is 12 residues long. CDR1 SQVTM and CDR2 ANQGSEA come from the germline V gene. CDR3 amino acids: CSARDTYAGYTF. The DNA of the CDR3 is TGCAGCGCCCGGGACACCTACGCTGGCTACACCTTC.

The chain carries TRBV3-1 and TRBJ2-5, with 12 bases lining up with TRBD2. CDR3 length equals 15 residues. Germline V gene sequence: CDR1 LGHDT, CDR2 YNNKEL (reference sequence). With 1 base clipped from V and 4 bases from J, the junction kept 1 base outside the gene matches. The CDR3 reads CASSQGLAGAETQYF. The CDR3 nucleotides are TGTGCCAGCAGCCAAGGACTAGCGGGGGCAGAGACCCAGTACTTC.

This sequence joins TRBV20-1 and TRBJ2-1; 8 nucleotides align to TRBD2. The ends lost 5 bases at V and 13 bases at J; junction bases unmatched: 16. Germline V gene data show CDR1 as DFQATT and CDR2 as SNEGSKA (reference sequence). There are 14 residues in the CDR3. CDR3 sequence reads: CSAGDGGAGETQFF. The CDR3 DNA reads TGCAGTGCTGGTGACGGGGGGGCCGGGGAGACCCAGTTCTTC.

This sequence joins TRBV11-2 and TRBJ1-2, with 9 bases aligning to TRBD1. The ends lost 5 bases at V and 8 bases at J; junction bases unmatched: 9. Germline CDR1 reads SGHAT; CDR2 reads FQNNGV. This CDR3 is 14 amino acids long. The CDR3 region has the DNA TGTGCCAGCAGCCCATACAGGGGGCAAAAGGGCTACACCTTC. Protein: CASSPYRGQKGYTF.

Worth noting for this clonotype: This sequence may be a read error, since a much larger clone differs from it by one base. The chain links TRBV5-6 to TRBJ2-1, with D hard to call. Germline assignment: CDR1 SGHDT and CDR2 YYEEEE. The V end lost 2 bases, the J end lost 10 bases, and 4 bases lay between the germline ends. This CDR3 contains 10 residues. Here the CDR3 reads CASSFKEQFF. As DNA, the CDR3 is TGTGCCAGCAGCTTCAAGGAGCAGTTCTTC.

V usage is TRBV4-3 and J usage is TRBJ2-5, with a weak D call TRBD2 (5 bases). In germline, CDR1 is LGHNA, CDR2 YSLEER. This CDR3 region has 15 residues. V was trimmed by 4 bases and J by 3 bases, leaving 15 bases between them. The CDR3 bases are TGCGCCAGCAGCCGCGTACTTAGCGCCAAAGAGACCCAGTACTTC. It specifies CASSRVLSAKETQYF.

With respect to this clonotype: This may be a read error: a much more frequent sequence differs by one nucleotide. CDR3 residues: CANSLLAKNIQYF. The DNA of the CDR3 is TGTGCCAACAGCTTACTAGCCAAAAACATTCAGTACTTC. The chain recombines TRBV28 with TRBJ2-4; D uncertain. V gave up 10 bases and J gave up 0 bases, with 10 bases separating them. The CDR3 consists of 13 residues. Looked up from germline, CDR1 is MDHEN and CDR2 is SYDVKM. Filled out from reference TRBV28 and TRBJ2-4, the complete variable domain reads DVKVTQSSRYLVKRTGEKVFLECVQDMDHENMFWYRQDPGLGLRLIYFSYDVKMKEKGDIPEGYSVSREKKERFSLILESASTNQTSMYLCANSLLAKNIQYFGAGTRLSVL.

This clonotype showed up just a few times. V is TRBV29-1 and J is TRBJ2-7, with D possibly being TRBD1 (7 bases). This CDR3 contains 13 residues. CDR1 and CDR2 from the germline V gene are SQVTM and ANQGSEA. V was trimmed by 6 bases and J by 3 bases, leaving 15 bases between them. CDR3 DNA sequence: TGCAGCGTATGGACAGGAGCGGGCTACGAGCAGTACTTC. It yields the protein CSVWTGAGYEQYF.

Notes on this clonotype: A read error may account for a junction end that differs from germline. The rearrangement uses TRBV19 and TRBJ1-5; possible D gene TRBD1, 5 bases. Germline CDR1 reads LNHDA; CDR2 reads SQIVND (reference sequence). The CDR3 length is 17 residues. CDR3: CASRARRGDPSNQPLHF. The DNA for the CDR3 is TGTGCCAGTAGGGCCCGTCGAGGGGACCCTAGCAATCAGCCCCTGCATTTT.